This TCR beta chain was sequenced during a study of beta chain features in type 1 diabetes. Study context: All samples combined gave roughly 110,000,000 sorted cells for examination.

The entirety of the isolated RNA underwent reverse transcription, so expressed TCRB transcripts were sequenced. Generated by immunoSEQ multiplex PCR, the TCRdb table keeps only in-frame clones and is missing some. The sample consists of about 900,000 clones, under 20% of them appearing once. Trimming removed 4 bases at V and 8 bases at J, with 8 bases between. Germline V gives CDR1 SNHLY, CDR2 FYNNEI. The CDR3 length is 11 residues. The receptor comes from a woman aged 18 to 35 in good health. The sequenced sample consisted of naive CD4+ T cells from blood. V gene TRBV2 combines with J gene TRBJ1-2, with D hard to call. CDR3 DNA sequence: TGTGCCAGCAGTGGGGCGGGAGGCTACACCTTC. Translated: CASSGAGGYTF.